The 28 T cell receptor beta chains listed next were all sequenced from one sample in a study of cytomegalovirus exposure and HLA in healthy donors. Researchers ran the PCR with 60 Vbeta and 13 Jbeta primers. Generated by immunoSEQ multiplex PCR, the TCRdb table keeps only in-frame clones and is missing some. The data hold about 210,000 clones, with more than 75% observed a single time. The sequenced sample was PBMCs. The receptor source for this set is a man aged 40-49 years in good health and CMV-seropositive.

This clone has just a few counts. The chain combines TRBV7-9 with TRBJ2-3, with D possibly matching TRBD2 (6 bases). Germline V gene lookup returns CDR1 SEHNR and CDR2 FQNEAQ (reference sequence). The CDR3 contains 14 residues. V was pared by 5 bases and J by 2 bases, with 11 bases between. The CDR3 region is CASSPRRATDTQYF. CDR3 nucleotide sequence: TGTGCCAGCAGCCCGCGGAGGGCCACAGATACGCAGTATTTT.

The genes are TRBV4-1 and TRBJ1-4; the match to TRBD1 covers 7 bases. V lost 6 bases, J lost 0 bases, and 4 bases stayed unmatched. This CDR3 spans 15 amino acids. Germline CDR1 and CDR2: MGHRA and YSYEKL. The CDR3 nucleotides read TGCGCCAGCAGGGACAGGCCTGCAACTAATGAAAAACTGTTTTTT. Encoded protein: CASRDRPATNEKLFF.

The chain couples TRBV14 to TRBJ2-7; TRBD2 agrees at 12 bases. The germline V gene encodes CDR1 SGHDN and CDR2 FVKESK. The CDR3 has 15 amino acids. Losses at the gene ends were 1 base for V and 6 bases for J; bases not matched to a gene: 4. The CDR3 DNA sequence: TGTGCCAGCAGCCAAGGTACTAGCGGGAGGTTCGAGCAGTACTTC. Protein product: CASSQGTSGRFEQYF.

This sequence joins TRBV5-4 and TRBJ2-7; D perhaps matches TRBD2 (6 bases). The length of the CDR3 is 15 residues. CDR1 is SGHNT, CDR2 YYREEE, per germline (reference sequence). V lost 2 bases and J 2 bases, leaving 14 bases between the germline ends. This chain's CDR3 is CASSLGAGLAYEQYF. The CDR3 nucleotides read TGTGCCAGCAGCTTAGGGGCGGGGCTAGCCTACGAGCAGTACTTC.

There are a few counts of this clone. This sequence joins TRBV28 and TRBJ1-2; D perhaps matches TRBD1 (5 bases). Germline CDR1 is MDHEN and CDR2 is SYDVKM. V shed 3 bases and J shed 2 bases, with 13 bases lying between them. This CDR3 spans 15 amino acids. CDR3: CASSFPTALNYGYTF. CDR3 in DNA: TGTGCCAGCAGTTTCCCGACAGCCTTAAACTATGGCTACACCTTC.

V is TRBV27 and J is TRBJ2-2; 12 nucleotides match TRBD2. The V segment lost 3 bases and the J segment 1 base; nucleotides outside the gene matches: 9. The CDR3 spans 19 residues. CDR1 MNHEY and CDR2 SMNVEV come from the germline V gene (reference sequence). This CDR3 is CASSFRTTSGRGNTGELFF. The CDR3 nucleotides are TGTGCCAGCAGTTTTCGGACGACTAGCGGGAGAGGGAACACCGGGGAGCTGTTTTTT.

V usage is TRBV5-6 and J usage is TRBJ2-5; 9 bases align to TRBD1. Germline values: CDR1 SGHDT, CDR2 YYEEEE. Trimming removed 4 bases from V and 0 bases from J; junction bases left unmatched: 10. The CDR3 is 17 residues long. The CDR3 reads CASSPGQGKTYQETQYF. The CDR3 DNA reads TGTGCCAGCAGCCCCGGACAGGGGAAGACGTACCAAGAGACCCAGTACTTC.

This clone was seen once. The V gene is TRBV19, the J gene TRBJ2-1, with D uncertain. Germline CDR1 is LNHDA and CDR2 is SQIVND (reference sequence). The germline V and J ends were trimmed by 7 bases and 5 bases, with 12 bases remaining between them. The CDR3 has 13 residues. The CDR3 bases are TGTGCCAGTAACCCGAGGAGCCACAATGAGCAGTTCTTC. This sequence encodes CASNPRSHNEQFF.

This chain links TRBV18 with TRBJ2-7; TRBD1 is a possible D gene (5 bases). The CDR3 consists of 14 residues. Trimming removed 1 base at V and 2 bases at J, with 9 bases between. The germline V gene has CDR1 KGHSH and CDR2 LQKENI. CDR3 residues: CASSPRQGTYEQYV. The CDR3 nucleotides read TGTGCCAGCTCACCACGGCAGGGCACCTACGAGCAGTACGTC.

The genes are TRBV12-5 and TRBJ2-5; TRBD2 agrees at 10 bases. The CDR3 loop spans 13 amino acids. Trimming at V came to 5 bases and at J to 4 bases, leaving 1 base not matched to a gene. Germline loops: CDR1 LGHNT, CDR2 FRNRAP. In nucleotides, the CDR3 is TGTGCTAGTGGTGCTAGCGGGAGAGAGACCCAGTACTTC. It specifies CASGASGRETQYF.

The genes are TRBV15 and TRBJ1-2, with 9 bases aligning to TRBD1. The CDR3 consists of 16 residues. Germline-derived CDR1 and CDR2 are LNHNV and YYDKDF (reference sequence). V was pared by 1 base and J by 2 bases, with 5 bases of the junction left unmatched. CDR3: CATSRAGQGSNYGYTF. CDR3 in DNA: TGTGCCACCAGCAGAGCAGGACAGGGGTCCAACTATGGCTACACCTTC.

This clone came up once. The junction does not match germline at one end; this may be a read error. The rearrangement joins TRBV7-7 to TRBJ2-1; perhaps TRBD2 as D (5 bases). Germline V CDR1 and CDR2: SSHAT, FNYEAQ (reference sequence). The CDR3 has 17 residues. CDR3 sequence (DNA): TGTGCTAGCAGCTTGGGGTTGAGCGGTGGAAGTCAGAATGAGCAGTTCTTC. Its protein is CASSLGLSGGSQNEQFF.

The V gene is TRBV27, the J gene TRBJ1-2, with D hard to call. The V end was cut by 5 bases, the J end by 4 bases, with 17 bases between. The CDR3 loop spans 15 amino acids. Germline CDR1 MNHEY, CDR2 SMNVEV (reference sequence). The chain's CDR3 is CASSPSRGALYGYTF. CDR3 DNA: TGTGCCAGCAGTCCCTCGCGCGGCGCTCTCTATGGCTACACCTTC.

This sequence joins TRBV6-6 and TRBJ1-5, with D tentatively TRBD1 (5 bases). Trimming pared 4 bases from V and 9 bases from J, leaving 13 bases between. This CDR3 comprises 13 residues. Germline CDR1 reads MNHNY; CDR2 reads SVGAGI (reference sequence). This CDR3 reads CASSSTATTPQHF. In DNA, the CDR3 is TGTGCCAGCAGTTCGACAGCCACTACGCCCCAGCATTTT.

The CDR3, as DNA: TGTGCCAGCAGTTTTTTAAGAGGGGGAGGGCTGACAGATACGCAGTATTTT. Translating it yields CASSFLRGGGLTDTQYF. The chain carries TRBV27 and TRBJ2-3, with D perhaps matching TRBD2 (7 bases). The CDR3 has 17 amino acids. V was pared by 3 bases and J by 3 bases, with 19 bases between. Germline V gene data show CDR1 as MNHEY and CDR2 as SMNVEV (reference sequence).

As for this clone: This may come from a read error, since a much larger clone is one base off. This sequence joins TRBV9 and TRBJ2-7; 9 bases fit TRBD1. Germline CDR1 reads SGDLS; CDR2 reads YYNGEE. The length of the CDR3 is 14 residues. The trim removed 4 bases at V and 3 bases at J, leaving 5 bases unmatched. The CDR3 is CASSPGQGLYEQYF. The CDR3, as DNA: TGTGCCAGCAGCCCGGGACAGGGCCTCTACGAGCAGTACTTC. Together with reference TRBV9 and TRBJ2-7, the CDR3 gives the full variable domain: DSGVTQTPKHLITATGQRVTLRCSPRSGDLSVYWYQQSLDQGLQFLIQYYNGEERAKGNILERFSAQQFPDLHSELNLSSLELGDSALYFCASSPGQGLYEQYFGPGTRLTVT.

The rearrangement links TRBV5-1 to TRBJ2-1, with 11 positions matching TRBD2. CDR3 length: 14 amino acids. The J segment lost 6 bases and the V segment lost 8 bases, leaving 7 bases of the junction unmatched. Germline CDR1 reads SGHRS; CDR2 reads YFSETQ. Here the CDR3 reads CASTLAGGANEQFF. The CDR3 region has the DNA TGCGCCAGTACCCTAGCGGGAGGTGCCAATGAGCAGTTCTTC.

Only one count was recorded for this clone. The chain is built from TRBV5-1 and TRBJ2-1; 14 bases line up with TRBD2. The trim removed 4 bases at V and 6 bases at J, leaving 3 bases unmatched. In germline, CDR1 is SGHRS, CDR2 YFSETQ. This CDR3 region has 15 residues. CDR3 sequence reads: CASSGGTSGSNEQFF. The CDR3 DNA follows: TGCGCCAGCAGCGGCGGGACTAGCGGGAGCAATGAGCAGTTCTTC.

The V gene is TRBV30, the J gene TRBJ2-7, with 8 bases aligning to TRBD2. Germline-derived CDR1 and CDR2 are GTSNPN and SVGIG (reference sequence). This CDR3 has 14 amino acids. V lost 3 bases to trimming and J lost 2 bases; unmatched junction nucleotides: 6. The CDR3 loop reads CAWRIAGRTYEQYF. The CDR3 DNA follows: TGTGCCTGGAGAATAGCGGGAAGGACCTACGAGCAGTACTTC. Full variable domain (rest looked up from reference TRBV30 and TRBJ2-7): SQTIHQWPATLVQPVGSPLSLECTVEGTSNPNLYWYRQAAGRGLQLLFYSVGIGQISSEVPQNLSASRPQDRQFILSSKKLLLSDSGFYLCAWRIAGRTYEQYFGPGTRLTVT.

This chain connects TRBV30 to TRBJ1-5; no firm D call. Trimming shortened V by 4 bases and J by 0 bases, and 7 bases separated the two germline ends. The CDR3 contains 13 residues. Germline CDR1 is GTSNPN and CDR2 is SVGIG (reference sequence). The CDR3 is CAWTPGSNQPQHF. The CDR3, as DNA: TGTGCCTGGACCCCCGGTAGCAATCAGCCCCAGCATTTT. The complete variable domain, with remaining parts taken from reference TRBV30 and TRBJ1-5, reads SQTIHQWPATLVQPVGSPLSLECTVEGTSNPNLYWYRQAAGRGLQLLFYSVGIGQISSEVPQNLSASRPQDRQFILSSKKLLLSDSGFYLCAWTPGSNQPQHFGDGTRLSIL.

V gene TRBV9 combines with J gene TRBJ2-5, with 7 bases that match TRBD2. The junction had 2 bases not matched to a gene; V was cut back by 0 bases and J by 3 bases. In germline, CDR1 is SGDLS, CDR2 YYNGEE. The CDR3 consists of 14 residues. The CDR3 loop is CASSVESGKETQYF. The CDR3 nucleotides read TGTGCCAGCAGCGTAGAAAGCGGGAAAGAGACCCAGTACTTC.

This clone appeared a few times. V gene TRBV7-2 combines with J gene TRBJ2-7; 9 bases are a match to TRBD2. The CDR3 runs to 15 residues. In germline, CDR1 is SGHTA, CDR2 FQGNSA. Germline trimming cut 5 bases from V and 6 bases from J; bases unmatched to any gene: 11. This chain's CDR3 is CASSRRREGTSEQYF. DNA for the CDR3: TGTGCCAGCAGCAGAAGGCGGGAGGGTACTAGCGAGCAGTACTTC.

The CDR3 bases are TGCGCCAGCAGCCAGGGGACAGGGTCCCACAATGAGCAGTTCTTC. This encodes CASSQGTGSHNEQFF. The rearrangement uses TRBV5-1 and TRBJ2-1, with 9 bases identical to TRBD1. The junction had 7 bases not matched to a gene; V was cut back by 4 bases and J by 5 bases. CDR1 and CDR2 (germline): SGHRS, YFSETQ. The CDR3 runs to 15 residues.

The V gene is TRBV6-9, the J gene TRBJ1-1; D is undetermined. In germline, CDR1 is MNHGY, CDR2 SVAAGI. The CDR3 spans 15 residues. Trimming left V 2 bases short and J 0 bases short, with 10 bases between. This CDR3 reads CASSYKSGMNTEAFF. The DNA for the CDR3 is TGTGCCAGCAGTTATAAGTCGGGGATGAACACTGAAGCTTTCTTT.

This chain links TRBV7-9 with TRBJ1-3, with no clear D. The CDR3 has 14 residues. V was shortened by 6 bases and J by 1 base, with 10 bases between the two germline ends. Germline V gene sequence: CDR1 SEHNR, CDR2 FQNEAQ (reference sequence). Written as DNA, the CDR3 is TGTGCCAGCAGACGCGTGGAGTCTGGAAACACCATATATTTT. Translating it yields CASRRVESGNTIYF.

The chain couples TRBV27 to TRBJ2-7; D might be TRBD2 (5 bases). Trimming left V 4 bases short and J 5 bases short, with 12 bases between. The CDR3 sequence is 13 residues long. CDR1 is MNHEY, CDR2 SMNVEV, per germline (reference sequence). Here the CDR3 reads CASSYEGADEQYV. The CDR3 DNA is TGTGCCAGCAGTTACGAGGGAGCGGACGAGCAGTACGTC.

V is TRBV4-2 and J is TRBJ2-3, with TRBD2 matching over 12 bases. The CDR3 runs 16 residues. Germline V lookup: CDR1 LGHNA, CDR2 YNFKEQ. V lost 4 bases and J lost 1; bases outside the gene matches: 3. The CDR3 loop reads CASSRRTSGGTDTQYF. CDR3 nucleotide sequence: TGTGCCAGCAGCCGCCGGACTAGCGGGGGCACAGATACGCAGTATTTT.

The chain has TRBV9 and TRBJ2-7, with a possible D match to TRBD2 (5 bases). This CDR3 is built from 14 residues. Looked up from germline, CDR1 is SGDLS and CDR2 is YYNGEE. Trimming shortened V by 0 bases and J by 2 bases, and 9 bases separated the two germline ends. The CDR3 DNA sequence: TGTGCCAGCAGCGTAGGTAGCGTCCCCTACGAGCAGTACTTC. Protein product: CASSVGSVPYEQYF.